The sample holds a few counts of the clone carrying this TCR beta chain. Its antigen remains unknown. The sample originates from a study of molecular identifiers for immune sequencing clone quantification. Study results and limitations: Spiked Jurkat TCR RNA from one cell was reportedly detectable among over 800,000 naive cells.

A CD8+CD4-CCR7+CD45RA+ phenotype served as the sorting definition for naive CD8 T cells. V was trimmed by 7 bases and J by 3 bases, leaving 12 bases between them. Germline V CDR1 and CDR2: SEHNR, FQNEAQ (reference sequence). The CDR3 runs to 13 residues. TCRdb called the PCR reads again in MiXCR, with one record for every CDR3 protein. This repertoire shows around 460,000 distinct CDR3 sequences, roughly a fifth found once; its top ten account for 0.65% to 0.95%. Sequences were obtained from naive CD8+ T cells from blood, with Jurkat cell RNA spiked in. As for subset: FACS-sorted CD8+CD4-CCR7+CD45RA+ naive T cells. V and J are TRBV7-9 and TRBJ2-5; no reliable D call. The receptor was isolated from a human donor in good health. Some libraries in this study had Jurkat cell RNA spiked in. The CDR3 DNA is TGTGCCAGCACCACGGGTTTCGAAGAGACCCAGTACTTC. Residues: CASTTGFEETQYF.